Following are 16 T cell receptor beta chains from one sample sequenced in a study of cytomegalovirus exposure and HLA in healthy donors. Both 60 Vbeta primers and 13 Jbeta primers went into the PCR. The assay was immunoSEQ multiplex PCR, and TCRdb's table has in-frame clones only and misses some. The sample includes fewer than 140,000 clones, 71% seen only once; the top ten take roughly 2.8%. Material: PBMCs. The origin of the receptors is a female donor in good health and CMV-seronegative.

This clone showed up just a few times. The rearrangement uses TRBV7-2 and TRBJ2-3, with no clear D. Germline V gene lookup returns CDR1 SGHTA and CDR2 FQGNSA. Between the trimmed V and J ends, which lost 1 base and 2 bases, there was a span of 7 bases. The CDR3 extends over 14 amino acids. The CDR3 loop reads CASSLGAHTDTQYF. CDR3 nucleotide sequence: TGTGCCAGCAGCTTAGGGGCACACACAGATACGCAGTATTTT.

The rearrangement joins TRBV27 to TRBJ2-7, with D possibly matching TRBD1 (6 bases). The ends were cut back, 3 bases at V and 3 bases at J, with 12 bases in the middle. Germline V lookup: CDR1 MNHEY, CDR2 SMNVEV (reference sequence). The CDR3 is 14 residues long. CDR3 bases: TGTGCCAGCAGTTTCAGCAGGGGATACTACGAGCAGTACTTC. The encoded protein is CASSFSRGYYEQYF.

The chain carries TRBV27 and TRBJ2-7; weak D call: TRBD1 (5 bases). CDR3 length equals 14 residues. V was pared by 2 bases and J by 1 base, with 9 bases between. Germline-derived CDR1 and CDR2 are MNHEY and SMNVEV (reference sequence). CDR3 nucleotides: TGTGCCAGCAGTTTAGGGGCAGGGTCCTACGAGCAGTACTTC. Amino acids: CASSLGAGSYEQYF.

The gene calls are TRBV18 and TRBJ2-7, with D possibly being TRBD1 (6 bases). The CDR3 is 13 amino acids. Trimming removed 2 bases from V and 6 bases from J, with 11 bases in between. Germline CDR1 and CDR2: KGHSH and LQKENI. The CDR3 here is CASSPGGAFEQYF. The CDR3 DNA reads as TGTGCCAGCTCACCAGGGGGCGCTTTCGAGCAGTACTTC.

This clone was detected only once. The V and J genes are TRBV5-3 and TRBJ2-5; the match to TRBD2 covers 9 bases. TRBV5-3 is identified as an open reading frame with a role that is uncertain. The CDR3 runs to 21 residues. Germline trimming cut 4 bases from V and 1 base from J; bases unmatched to any gene: 23. The CDR3 loop reads CARSIESRGRGALAGQETQYF. In nucleotides, the CDR3 is TGTGCCAGAAGCATCGAAAGCCGGGGCAGGGGGGCACTAGCGGGCCAAGAGACCCAGTACTTC.

This chain connects TRBV11-3 to TRBJ1-1, with TRBD1 identical over 7 bases. The junction had 7 bases not matched to a gene; V was cut back by 1 base and J by 8 bases. Germline CDR1 reads SGHNT; CDR2 reads YENEEA. The CDR3 is 14 amino acids. The CDR3 region is CASSLVGDRGEAFF. CDR3 sequence (DNA): TGTGCCAGCAGCTTAGTCGGGGACAGAGGAGAAGCTTTCTTT.

A few counts support this clone. The chain carries TRBV9 and TRBJ2-1, with D possibly TRBD2 on 6 matching bases. Trimming left V 4 bases short and J 2 bases short, with 10 bases between. Germline lookup yields CDR1 SGDLS and CDR2 YYNGEE. The CDR3 extends over 14 amino acids. The CDR3 coding sequence is TGTGCCAGCAGCCGGACGGGAGCCTACAATGAGCAGTTCTTC. Its translation is CASSRTGAYNEQFF. The whole variable domain, remainder taken from reference TRBV9 and TRBJ2-1, is DSGVTQTPKHLITATGQRVTLRCSPRSGDLSVYWYQQSLDQGLQFLIQYYNGEERAKGNILERFSAQQFPDLHSELNLSSLELGDSALYFCASSRTGAYNEQFFGPGTRLTVL.

This clone was detected only once. This rearrangement joins TRBV4-1 to TRBJ2-3; possible D gene TRBD2, 5 bases. Trimming left V 3 bases short and J 2 bases short, with 12 bases between. CDR3 length equals 15 residues. The germline V gene encodes CDR1 MGHRA and CDR2 YSYEKL. In DNA form, the CDR3 reads TGCGCCAGCAGCCACCAAGGACGGGACACAGATACGCAGTATTTT. It translates to CASSHQGRDTDTQYF.

The rearrangement links TRBV9 to TRBJ2-3; 10 positions match TRBD2. From germline, CDR1 is SGDLS and CDR2 YYNGEE. Losses at the gene ends were 0 bases for V and 2 bases for J; bases not matched to a gene: 6. The CDR3 runs to 17 residues. CDR3 region: CASSVGASGSPTDTQYF. The CDR3 nucleotides are TGTGCCAGCAGCGTAGGGGCTAGCGGGAGCCCCACAGATACGCAGTATTTT.

The chain employs TRBV2 and TRBJ2-5, with D possibly being TRBD2 (5 bases). CDR1 SNHLY and CDR2 FYNNEI come from the germline V gene. V gave up 5 bases and J gave up 5 bases, with 15 bases separating them. The CDR3 runs to 14 residues. This CDR3 is CASSLLVSTETQYF. CDR3 sequence (DNA): TGTGCCAGCAGTTTACTAGTATCAACGGAGACCCAGTACTTC.

As concerns this clone: The junction departs from germline at one end; a sequencing error may be responsible. Distinct nucleotide sequences in the sample also encode this CDR3. The rearrangement joins TRBV7-8 to TRBJ1-1; the match to TRBD1 covers 7 bases. Germline CDR1 is SGHVS and CDR2 is FQNEAQ. The CDR3 extends over 16 amino acids. The CDR3 sequence is CASSFFPDRVNTEAFF. For the CDR3, the DNA is TGTGCCAGCAGCTTTTTTCCTGACAGGGTGAACACTGAGGCTTTCTTT.

The V call is TRBV27, the J call TRBJ2-1; 7 bases are shared with TRBD2. The CDR3 extends over 17 amino acids. With 2 bases clipped from V and 4 bases from J, the junction kept 11 bases outside the gene matches. Looked up from germline, CDR1 is MNHEY and CDR2 is SMNVEV (reference sequence). The CDR3 here is CASSLNGLAVLYNEQFF. CDR3 sequence (DNA): TGTGCCAGCAGTTTAAATGGCCTAGCGGTCTTATACAATGAGCAGTTCTTC.

A single count supports this clone. The genes are TRBV9 and TRBJ2-2; 7 bases map to TRBD2. The CDR3 has 14 residues. Germline loops: CDR1 SGDLS, CDR2 YYNGEE. The J segment lost 4 bases and the V segment lost 3 bases, leaving 3 bases of the junction unmatched. CDR3 nucleotides: TGTGCCAGCAGCGCCGGGACTATCACCGGGGAGCTGTTTTTT. This translates into CASSAGTITGELFF. Full variable domain (outside the CDR3, taken from reference TRBV9 and TRBJ2-2): DSGVTQTPKHLITATGQRVTLRCSPRSGDLSVYWYQQSLDQGLQFLIQYYNGEERAKGNILERFSAQQFPDLHSELNLSSLELGDSALYFCASSAGTITGELFFGEGSRLTVL.

This rearrangement joins TRBV15 to TRBJ2-3, with 9 bases fitting TRBD2. Germline CDR1 is LNHNV and CDR2 is YYDKDF (reference sequence). The CDR3 is 15 residues long. The ends lost 3 bases at V and 0 bases at J; junction bases unmatched: 1. The CDR3 coding sequence is TGTGCCACCAGCAGCGGACTAGCGAGCACAGATACGCAGTATTTT. It encodes CATSSGLASTDTQYF.

This chain connects TRBV6-5 to TRBJ1-5, with 7 bases matching TRBD1. V dropped 2 bases and J dropped 4; count of bases not matched to a gene: 5. Germline lookup yields CDR1 MNHEY and CDR2 SVGAGI. The CDR3 is 15 amino acids. The CDR3: CASSYAGTANQPQHF. CDR3 nucleotides: TGTGCCAGCAGTTACGCCGGGACAGCTAATCAGCCCCAGCATTTT.

In nucleotides, the CDR3 is TGTGCCAGCTCACCACCGGACAGGGGAGATAATGGCTACACCTTC. It encodes CASSPPDRGDNGYTF. This chain joins TRBV18 and TRBJ1-2; 9 nucleotides align to TRBD1. Germline CDR1 and CDR2: KGHSH and LQKENI. The CDR3 loop spans 15 amino acids. V lost 0 bases, J lost 6 bases, and 5 bases stayed unmatched.